Listed here are 19 T cell receptor beta chains from one sample, sequenced in a study of blood T cell repertoires in COVID-19. This table comes from immunoSEQ multiplex PCR, and its TCRdb copy is limited to in-frame clones, with some not included. The data show roughly 64,000 clones, about 80% seen once. The specimen sequenced was peripheral blood. The receptors derive from a man aged 60 to 69 with COVID-19, enrolled during active disease.

This clone was detected many times. V usage is TRBV5-1 and J usage is TRBJ2-2, with no clear D. The CDR3 contains 16 residues. Germline CDR1 reads SGHRS; CDR2 reads YFSETQ. The V end lost 2 bases, the J end lost 0 bases, and 11 bases lay between the germline ends. CDR3 nucleotides: TGCGCCAGCAGCTTTAGAGGCGAGCCGAACACCGGGGAGCTGTTTTTT. As protein: CASSFRGEPNTGELFF.

This chain connects TRBV4-2 to TRBJ2-2; D perhaps matches TRBD2 (6 bases). The CDR3 is 15 amino acids. CDR1 is LGHNA, CDR2 YNFKEQ, per germline. Trimming took 8 bases from V and 0 from J, leaving 13 bases between them. The CDR3, as DNA: TGTGCCAGCCAGCCAGGACTAACGAACACCGGGGAGCTGTTTTTT. This translates into CASQPGLTNTGELFF.

The rearrangement joins TRBV3-1 (or the pseudogene TRBV3-2) to TRBJ2-5; 12 positions match TRBD2. CDR1 is LGHDT and CDR2 is YNNKEL in the germline V gene (reference sequence). V trimming: 4 bases; J trimming: 3 bases; junction bases outside the gene matches: 3. This CDR3 has 15 residues. CDR3 sequence (DNA): TGTGCCAGCAGCCGCAGGACTAGCGGGGAAGAGACCCAGTACTTC. Its protein is CASSRRTSGEETQYF.

This rearrangement joins TRBV19 to TRBJ1-5; perhaps TRBD1 as D (5 bases). Trimming took 5 bases from V and 5 from J, leaving 19 bases between them. CDR3 size: 16 residues. CDR1 is LNHDA, CDR2 SQIVND, per germline (reference sequence). The CDR3 here is CASSPSGRREDQPQHF. The CDR3 DNA follows: TGTGCCAGTAGTCCCTCCGGCCGCAGGGAGGATCAGCCCCAGCATTTT.

The V and J genes are TRBV5-5 and TRBJ2-2; no definite D call. The length of the CDR3 is 15 residues. Germline V lookup: CDR1 SGHKS, CDR2 YYEKEE (reference sequence). Trimming took off 0 bases at V and 6 bases at J, with 12 bases between the two ends. The CDR3 sequence: CASSLVVSFPGELFF. DNA for the CDR3: TGTGCCAGCAGCTTGGTCGTGAGCTTCCCCGGGGAGCTGTTTTTT. The complete variable domain, with remaining parts taken from reference TRBV5-5 and TRBJ2-2, reads DAGVTQSPTHLIKTRGQQVTLRCSPISGHKSVSWYQQVLGQGPQFIFQYYEKEERGRGNFPDRFSARQFPNYSSELNVNALLLGDSALYLCASSLVVSFPGELFFGEGSRLTVL.

In this sample, this clone turned up a few times. The rearrangement joins TRBV30 to TRBJ1-2; D is unclear. Trimming shortened V by 5 bases and J by 1 base, and 11 bases separated the two germline ends. CDR1 and CDR2 from the germline V gene are GTSNPN and SVGIG (reference sequence). The CDR3 is 13 amino acids. The CDR3 coding sequence is TGTGCCTGGCGCGTGTCCAATAACTATGGCTACACCTTC. Translated: CAWRVSNNYGYTF. Full variable domain (rest looked up from reference TRBV30 and TRBJ1-2): SQTIHQWPATLVQPVGSPLSLECTVEGTSNPNLYWYRQAAGRGLQLLFYSVGIGQISSEVPQNLSASRPQDRQFILSSKKLLLSDSGFYLCAWRVSNNYGYTFGSGTRLTVV.

The chain has TRBV7-3 and TRBJ2-7; possible D gene TRBD1, 6 bases. V lost 5 bases and J lost 7, with 15 bases in between. The CDR3 extends over 13 amino acids. Germline CDR1 SGHTA, CDR2 FQGTGA. Here the CDR3 reads CASSLSSRGEQYF. Here the CDR3 DNA reads TGTGCCAGCAGCCTATCCTCCAGGGGTGAGCAGTACTTC.

This rearrangement joins TRBV5-6 to TRBJ2-3, with TRBD2 matching 7 bases. Germline trimming cut 4 bases from V and 4 bases from J; bases unmatched to any gene: 6. The CDR3 is made up of 14 amino acids. CDR1 is SGHDT, CDR2 YYEEEE, per germline. This CDR3 reads CASSTGTTPDTQYF. CDR3 nucleotides: TGTGCCAGCAGCACCGGGACTACCCCAGATACGCAGTATTTT. Combining the CDR3 with reference TRBV5-6 and TRBJ2-3 gives the whole variable domain DAGVTQSPTHLIKTRGQQVTLRCSPKSGHDTVSWYQQALGQGPQFIFQYYEEEERQRGNFPDRFSGHQFPNYSSELNVNALLLGDSALYLCASSTGTTPDTQYFGPGTRLTVL.

The sample holds one count of this clone. CDR3 DNA sequence: TGTGCCAGCAGACCAGGCCTGAACGGGGAGCTGTTTTTT. Residues: CASRPGLNGELFF. The chain carries TRBV4-2 and TRBJ2-2; D gene unclear. Trimming removed 6 bases at V and 7 bases at J, with 12 bases between. CDR3 size: 13 residues. Germline V gene sequence: CDR1 LGHNA, CDR2 YNFKEQ.

In nucleotides, the CDR3 is TGCGCCAGCAGCTTGATGCGGGGGGGGGATACGCAGTATTTT. Its translation: CASSLMRGGDTQYF. V gene TRBV5-1 combines with J gene TRBJ2-3; TRBD2 agrees at 9 bases. Germline loops: CDR1 SGHRS, CDR2 YFSETQ. The CDR3 totals 14 residues. V shed 1 base and J 6 bases; nucleotides not matched to a gene: 3.

This rearrangement joins TRBV5-6 to TRBJ2-1; perhaps TRBD1 as D (6 bases). CDR1 and CDR2 from the germline V gene are SGHDT and YYEEEE. V lost 0 bases and J lost 6, with 16 bases in between. The CDR3 consists of 16 residues. CDR3 region: CASSLAWQGKGNEQFF. The CDR3 nucleotides read TGTGCCAGCAGCTTGGCCTGGCAGGGGAAGGGCAATGAGCAGTTCTTC.

The CDR3 spells CATSRGDSSTDTQYF. Written as DNA, the CDR3 is TGTGCCACCAGCAGAGGGGACAGTAGCACAGATACGCAGTATTTT. The rearrangement uses TRBV15 and TRBJ2-3; 7 bases are a match to TRBD1. J was trimmed by 0 bases and V by 1 base; bases with no gene match: 1. CDR3 length: 15 amino acids. CDR1 LNHNV and CDR2 YYDKDF come from the germline V gene (reference sequence).

V and J are TRBV5-5 and TRBJ1-2; 8 bases map to TRBD1. V lost 3 bases and J lost 6; bases outside the gene matches: 7. The CDR3 is made up of 14 amino acids. Germline V gives CDR1 SGHKS, CDR2 YYEKEE (reference sequence). This chain's CDR3 is CASSSAGTGDGYTF. DNA for the CDR3: TGTGCCAGCAGCTCAGCCGGGACAGGAGATGGCTACACCTTC.

The chain carries TRBV3-1 (or the pseudogene TRBV3-2) and TRBJ1-5, with unresolved D. Germline CDR1 is LGHDT and CDR2 is YNNKEL (reference sequence). CDR3 size: 13 residues. V was clipped by 0 bases and J by 7 bases, with 7 bases between them. The CDR3 protein is CASSQDIVQPQHF. The CDR3 DNA reads as TGTGCCAGCAGCCAAGACATTGTGCAGCCCCAGCATTTT.

This chain uses TRBV27 with TRBJ2-3; TRBD1 matches 9 bases. Germline trimming cut 3 bases from V and 3 bases from J; bases unmatched to any gene: 1. This CDR3 region has 14 residues. CDR1 and CDR2 (germline): MNHEY, SMNVEV (reference sequence). The CDR3 nucleotides read TGTGCCAGCAGTTTTGGGACAGGGACAGATACGCAGTATTTT. This encodes CASSFGTGTDTQYF.

V is TRBV9 and J is TRBJ2-3; 10 nucleotides align to TRBD2. After removal of 0 bases from V and 3 bases from J, the junction contained 4 bases not matched to a gene. This CDR3 spans 16 amino acids. Per the germline V gene, CDR1 is SGDLS and CDR2 is YYNGEE. DNA for the CDR3: TGTGCCAGCAGCGTAGATCCTAGCGGGAGAACAGATACGCAGTATTTT. Translation gives CASSVDPSGRTDTQYF.

The chain recombines TRBV12-3 or TRBV12-4 with TRBJ1-6; no reliable D call. The V and J ends lost 5 bases and 10 bases respectively, with 12 bases between them. The CDR3 is 13 residues long. The CDR3 spells CASSPHDKSPLHF. The CDR3 nucleotides read TGTGCCAGCAGTCCCCACGACAAGTCACCCCTCCACTTT.

This chain connects TRBV10-2 to TRBJ2-3, with D possibly being TRBD2 (6 bases). CDR1 WSHSY and CDR2 SAAADI come from the germline V gene. The V end was cut by 3 bases, the J end by 7 bases, with 20 bases between. This CDR3 has 16 amino acids. This chain's CDR3 is CASSDPTRTTANTQYF. The CDR3 coding sequence is TGCGCCAGCAGTGACCCCACACGGACTACAGCTAATACGCAGTATTTT.

V and J are TRBV5-1 and TRBJ2-3; 13 bases agree with TRBD2. There are 17 residues in the CDR3. Germline V gene data show CDR1 as SGHRS and CDR2 as YFSETQ. V lost 3 bases and J lost 6; bases outside the gene matches: 10. CDR3 coding DNA: TGCGCCAGCAGCTCCGTCAAACTAGCGGGAGGGCTGGATACGCAGTATTTT. It codes for CASSSVKLAGGLDTQYF.